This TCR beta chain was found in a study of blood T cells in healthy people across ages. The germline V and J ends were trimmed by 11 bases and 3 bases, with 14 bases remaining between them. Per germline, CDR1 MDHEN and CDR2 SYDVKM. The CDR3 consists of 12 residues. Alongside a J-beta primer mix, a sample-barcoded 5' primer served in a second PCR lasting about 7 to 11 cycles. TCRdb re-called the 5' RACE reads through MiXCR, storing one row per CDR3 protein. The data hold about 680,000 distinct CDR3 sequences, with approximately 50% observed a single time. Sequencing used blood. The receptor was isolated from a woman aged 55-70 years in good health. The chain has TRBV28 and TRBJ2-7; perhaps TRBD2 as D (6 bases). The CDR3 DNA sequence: TGTGCCGTGGGGACTGAAAACTACGAGCAGTACTTC. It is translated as CAVGTENYEQYF.